The rows below give T cell receptor beta chains drawn from one sample of a study of cytomegalovirus exposure and HLA in healthy donors. TCRdb's table, derived via immunoSEQ multiplex PCR, lists solely in-frame clones and lacks some. Among around 150,000 clones listed, roughly 62% were seen once. The specimen was PBMCs. These receptors were collected from a man aged 55 to 70 in good health and CMV-seronegative. Each CDR3 is given with its conserved first and last residue. Each record gives: clone size, J gene, D gene, V gene, CDR3 length, CDR3 DNA, CDR3 protein. The D gene is left open where the match is weak. Not all rows give a size; the values are once, few, many and, for expanded clones, a class.

NA,TRBJ2-2,TRBD1,TRBV7-6,16,TGTGCCAGCAGCTTAGGGGGACAGGGGGCCACCGGGGAGCTGTTTTTT,CASSLGGQGATGELFF
NA,TRBJ1-1,TRBD1,TRBV28,15,TGTGCCAGCAATATCCTGGACAGGGAGAACACTGAAGCTTTCTTT,CASNILDRENTEAFF
NA,TRBJ1-2,TRBD1,TRBV18,15,TGTGCCAGCTCACCCGAAGACCGGACAGGGGATGGCTACACCTTC,CASSPEDRTGDGYTF
few,TRBJ1-1,NA,TRBV6-1,16,TGTGCCAGCAGTGGTGGAGGGGACGGTACGAACACTGAAGCTTTCTTT,CASSGGGDGTNTEAFF
NA,TRBJ2-7,TRBD2,TRBV6-5,15,TGTGCCAGCCTTGTCAGGACTAGCGGGAGCTACGAGCAGTACTTC,CASLVRTSGSYEQYF
NA,TRBJ2-7,TRBD1,TRBV5-1,14,TGCGCCAGCAGCTTGGGGGGGACAGACTACGAGCAGTACTTC,CASSLGGTDYEQYF
once,TRBJ1-1,NA,TRBV5-6,12,TGTGCCAGCAGCCTCCCGGACACTGAAGCTTTCTTT,CASSLPDTEAFF
NA,TRBJ1-5,NA,TRBV7-6,16,TGTGCCAGCAGCTCTCGTGCGGGATCGGGCAATCAGCCCCAGCATTTT,CASSSRAGSGNQPQHF
NA,TRBJ2-7,TRBD1,TRBV10-3,12,TGTGCCATCAGTCCTGACAGGGACGAGCAGTACTTC,CAISPDRDEQYF
NA,TRBJ2-1,TRBD2,TRBV30,15,TGTGCCTGGGACCCTCCGGGGGGCTCCTACAATGAGCAGTTCTTC,CAWDPPGGSYNEQFF
NA,TRBJ2-2,TRBD1,TRBV29-1,18,TGCAGCGTCGAAGATTTTATCCCGGACAGGGGGCAAGTCGGGGAGCTGTTTTTT,CSVEDFIPDRGQVGELFF
NA,TRBJ1-5,NA,TRBV10-2,15,TGCGCCAGCAGTGAATTGGGAGGGAGCAATCAGCCCCAGCATTTT,CASSELGGSNQPQHF
NA,TRBJ1-1,NA,TRBV9,14,TGTGCCAGCAGCGTTGGCCTAGGGGACACTGAAGCTTTCTTT,CASSVGLGDTEAFF
few,TRBJ2-1,NA,TRBV29-1,14,TGCAGCGTTCTGAACCGGGACTCCGTCGATGAGCAGTTCTTC,CSVLNRDSVDEQFF